The clone carrying this TCR beta chain has more than one count but fewer than ten. As yet, its antigen is unknown. TCRdb's copy holds only in-frame clones and misses some; the assay was immunoSEQ multiplex PCR. The table shows about 78,000 clones, with about 96% occurring only once. The data stem from a study of cytomegalovirus exposure and HLA in healthy donors. Turning to the study itself: The roughly 120 validation repertoires used the same platform as the 500 to 700 first-cohort repertoires, a later analysis reported.

General study results and limits: Most TCR sequences were seen very rarely across donors, but some public TCRs occurred in many.

V lost 8 bases and J lost 8; bases outside the gene matches: 7. The CDR3 is made up of 12 amino acids. Germline CDR1 and CDR2: SQVTM and ANQGSEA. The clonotype comes from a man between 18 and 29 years old in good health and CMV-seropositive. Sequenced input: PBMCs. The chain joins TRBV29-1 to TRBJ1-4; 8 bases map to TRBD1. Here the CDR3 DNA reads TGCAGCATCAGGGGGCTTGGGGAAAAACTGTTTTTT. The encoded protein is CSIRGLGEKLFF.